This T cell receptor (beta chain) stems from a study of OX40 agonist ivuxolimab in advanced cancers. Study context: Ivuxolimab doses were 0.01, 0.1, 0.3, 1.5, 3 or 10 mg/kg every 2 weeks. Dose-escalation patients' cancers were hepatocellular carcinoma, melanoma, renal cell or head and neck cancer.

The germline gives CDR1 SGDLS, CDR2 YYNGEE. CDR3 length: 14 amino acids. V was trimmed by 4 bases and J by 4 bases, leaving 13 bases between them. Clones were read by immunoSEQ multiplex PCR, and TCRdb kept only the in-frame ones, dropping some. Of 20,000 to 30,000 clones in the sample, about 88% were seen once. Study results and caveats: At 0.1 to 3.0 mg/kg, clonal expansion of CD4+ and CD8+ blood T cells had occurred by week 6.

Details on this clone: The antigen is undetermined.

This chain uses TRBV9 with TRBJ2-3, with no clear D. The source was CD4+ or CD8+ T cells sorted from blood, collected in a trial of the OX40 agonist ivuxolimab. The sequence was obtained from an adult with an advanced solid tumor such as melanoma, head and neck, liver or kidney cancer. The CDR3 nucleotides are TGTGCCAGCAGCCCCCGGATTCAACCAGATACGCAGTATTTT. Translating it yields CASSPRIQPDTQYF.